A single T cell receptor (beta chain) is shown here with its context. The antigen is unknown. These data are taken from a study of cytomegalovirus exposure and HLA in healthy donors. Notes on the study in general: A later analysis showed that HLA-associated TCR beta chains had undergone more clonal expansion than equally common others. Most TCR sequences were rare, but some public TCRs occurred in many donors. V segments that were indistinguishable, TRBV6-2 and TRBV6-3 among them, were omitted from analysis.

The CDR3 has 15 residues. Germline loops: CDR1 MNHEY, CDR2 SMNVEV (reference sequence). Trimming removed 5 bases from V and 0 bases from J, with 13 bases in between. The study ran its PCR with 60 Vbeta and 13 Jbeta primers. Data came from immunoSEQ multiplex PCR; TCRdb stores just in-frame clones and leaves some out. The data hold approximately 120,000 clones, with roughly 66% observed a single time. This chain uses TRBV27 with TRBJ1-1, with D perhaps matching TRBD1 (6 bases). The sequencing sample was made of PBMCs. The receptor comes from a man aged 55 to 70 in good health and CMV-seropositive. CDR3 loop: CASSPRTAVNTEAFF. The CDR3 nucleotides read TGTGCCAGCAGTCCCAGGACAGCAGTGAACACTGAAGCTTTCTTT.